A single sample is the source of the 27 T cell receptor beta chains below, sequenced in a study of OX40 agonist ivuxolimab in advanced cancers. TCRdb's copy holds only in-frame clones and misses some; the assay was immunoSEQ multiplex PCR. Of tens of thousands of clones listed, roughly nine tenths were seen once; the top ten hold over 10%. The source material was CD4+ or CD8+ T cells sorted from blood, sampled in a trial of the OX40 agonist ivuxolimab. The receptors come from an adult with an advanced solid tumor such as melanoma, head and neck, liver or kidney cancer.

CDR3 DNA: TGTGCCAGCAGCCCCCGCCGGACAGGGGGAGATACGCAGTATTTT. It yields the protein CASSPRRTGGDTQYF. The gene calls are TRBV9 and TRBJ2-3, with 10 bases fitting TRBD1. Losses at the gene ends were 4 bases for V and 5 bases for J; bases not matched to a gene: 7. The CDR3 has 15 amino acids. Per germline, CDR1 SGDLS and CDR2 YYNGEE.

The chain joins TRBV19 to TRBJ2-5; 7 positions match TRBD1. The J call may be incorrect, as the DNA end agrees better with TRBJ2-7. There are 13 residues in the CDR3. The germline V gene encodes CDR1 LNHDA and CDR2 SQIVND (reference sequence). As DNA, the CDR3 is TGTGCCAGTAGTAATAGACAGGGTGACGAGCAGTACTTC. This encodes CASSNRQGDEQYF.

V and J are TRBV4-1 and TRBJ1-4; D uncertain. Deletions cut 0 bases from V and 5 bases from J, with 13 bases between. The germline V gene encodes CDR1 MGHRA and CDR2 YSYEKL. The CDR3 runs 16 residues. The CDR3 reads CASSQDYGLRNEKLFF. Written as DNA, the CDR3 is TGCGCCAGCAGCCAAGATTATGGGTTACGAAATGAAAAACTGTTTTTT.

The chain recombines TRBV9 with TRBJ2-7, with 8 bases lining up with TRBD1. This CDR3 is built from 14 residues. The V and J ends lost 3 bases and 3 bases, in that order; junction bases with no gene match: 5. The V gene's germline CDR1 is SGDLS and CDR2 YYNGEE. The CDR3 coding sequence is TGTGCCAGCAGCGCACAGGGGGGTAACTACGAGCAGTACTTC. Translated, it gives CASSAQGGNYEQYF.

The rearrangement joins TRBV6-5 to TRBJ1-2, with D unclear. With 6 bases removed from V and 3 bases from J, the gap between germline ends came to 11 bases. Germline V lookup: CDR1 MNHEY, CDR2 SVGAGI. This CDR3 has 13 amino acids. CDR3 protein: CASRTGKDYGYTF. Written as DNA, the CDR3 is TGTGCCAGCAGAACTGGAAAGGACTATGGCTACACCTTC.

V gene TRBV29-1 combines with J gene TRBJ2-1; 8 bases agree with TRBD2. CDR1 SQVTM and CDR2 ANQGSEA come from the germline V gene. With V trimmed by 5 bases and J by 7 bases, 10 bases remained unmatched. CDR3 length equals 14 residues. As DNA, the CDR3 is TGCAGCGTTATGCCGGGAGGGGGGCCTAATGAGCAGTTCTTC. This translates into CSVMPGGGPNEQFF.

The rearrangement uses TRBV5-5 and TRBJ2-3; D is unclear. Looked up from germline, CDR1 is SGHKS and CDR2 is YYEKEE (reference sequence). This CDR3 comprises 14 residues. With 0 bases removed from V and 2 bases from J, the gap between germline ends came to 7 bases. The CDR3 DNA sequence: TGTGCCAGCAGCTTGGCCCAATCCACAGATACGCAGTATTTT. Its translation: CASSLAQSTDTQYF.

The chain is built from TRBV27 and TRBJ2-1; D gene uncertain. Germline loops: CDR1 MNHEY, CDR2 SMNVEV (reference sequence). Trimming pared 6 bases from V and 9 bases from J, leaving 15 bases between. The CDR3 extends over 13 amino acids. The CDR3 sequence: CASSYRPSFEQFF. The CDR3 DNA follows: TGTGCCAGCAGCTATAGGCCTTCGTTTGAGCAGTTCTTC.

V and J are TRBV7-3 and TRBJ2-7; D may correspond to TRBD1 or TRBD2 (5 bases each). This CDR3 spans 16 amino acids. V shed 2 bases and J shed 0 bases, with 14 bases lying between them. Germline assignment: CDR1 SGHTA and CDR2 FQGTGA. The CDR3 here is CASSLGTVPTSYEQYF. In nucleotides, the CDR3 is TGTGCCAGCAGCTTAGGGACCGTACCTACCTCCTACGAGCAGTACTTC.

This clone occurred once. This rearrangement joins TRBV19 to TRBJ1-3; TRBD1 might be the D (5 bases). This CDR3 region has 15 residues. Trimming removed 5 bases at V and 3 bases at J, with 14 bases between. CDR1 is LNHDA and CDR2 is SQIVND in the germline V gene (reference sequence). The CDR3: CASSASRRGGNTIYF. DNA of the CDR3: TGTGCCAGTAGTGCATCAAGGAGGGGTGGAAACACCATATATTTT.

The CDR3 spells CASRPGQVSYF. The CDR3 DNA reads TGTGCCAGCAGGCCCGGACAGGTCTCGTACTTC. The chain carries TRBV2 and TRBJ2-7; 7 positions agree with TRBD1. Per germline, CDR1 SNHLY and CDR2 FYNNEI. The CDR3 sequence is 11 residues long. J gave up 12 bases and V 6 bases, and 8 bases lay outside the gene matches.

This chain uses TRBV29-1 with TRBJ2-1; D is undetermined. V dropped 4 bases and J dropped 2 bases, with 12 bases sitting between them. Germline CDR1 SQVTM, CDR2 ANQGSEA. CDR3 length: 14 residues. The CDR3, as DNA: TGCAGCGTTGTTGTCTTTGGTCCCTACAATGAGCAGTTCTTC. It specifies CSVVVFGPYNEQFF.

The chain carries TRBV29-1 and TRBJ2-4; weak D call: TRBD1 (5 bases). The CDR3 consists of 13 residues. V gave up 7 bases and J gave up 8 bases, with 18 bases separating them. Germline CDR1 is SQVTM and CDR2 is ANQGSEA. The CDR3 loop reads CSAATLGVDIQYF. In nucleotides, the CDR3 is TGCAGCGCTGCTACCCTAGGGGTGGACATTCAGTACTTC.

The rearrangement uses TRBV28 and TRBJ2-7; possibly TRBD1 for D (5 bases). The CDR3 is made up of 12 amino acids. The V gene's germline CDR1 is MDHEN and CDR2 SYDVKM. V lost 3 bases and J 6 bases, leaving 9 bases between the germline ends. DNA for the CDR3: TGTGCCAGCAGTTTTTTGGGGCGCGAGCAGTACTTC. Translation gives CASSFLGREQYF.

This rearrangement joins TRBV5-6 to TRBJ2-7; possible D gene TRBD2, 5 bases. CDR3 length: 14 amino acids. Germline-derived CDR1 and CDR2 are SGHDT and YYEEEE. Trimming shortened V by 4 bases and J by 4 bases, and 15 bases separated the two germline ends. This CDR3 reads CASSPTDFPYEQYF. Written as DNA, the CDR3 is TGTGCCAGCAGCCCGACGGACTTCCCTTACGAGCAGTACTTC.

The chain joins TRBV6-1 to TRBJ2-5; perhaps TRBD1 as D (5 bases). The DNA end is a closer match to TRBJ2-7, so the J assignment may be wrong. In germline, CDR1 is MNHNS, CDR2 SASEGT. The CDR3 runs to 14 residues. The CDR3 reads CASSDYRLTYEQYF. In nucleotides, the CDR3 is TGTGCCAGCAGTGACTACAGGTTAACCTACGAGCAGTACTTC.

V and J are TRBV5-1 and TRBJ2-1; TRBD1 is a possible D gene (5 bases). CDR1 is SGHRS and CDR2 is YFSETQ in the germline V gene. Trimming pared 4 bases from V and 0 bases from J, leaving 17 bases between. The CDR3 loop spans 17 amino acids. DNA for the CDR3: TGCGCCAGCAGCGACGCCCCGACAGCCAGCTCCTACAATGAGCAGTTCTTC. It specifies CASSDAPTASSYNEQFF.

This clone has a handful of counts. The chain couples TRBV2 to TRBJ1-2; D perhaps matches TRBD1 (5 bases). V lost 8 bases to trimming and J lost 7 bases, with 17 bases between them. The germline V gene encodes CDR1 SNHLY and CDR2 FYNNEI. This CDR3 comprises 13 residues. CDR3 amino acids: CASWGWQRGGYTF. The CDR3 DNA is TGTGCCAGCTGGGGATGGCAAAGGGGTGGCTACACCTTC. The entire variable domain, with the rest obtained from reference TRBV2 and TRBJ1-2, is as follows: EPEVTQTPSHQVTQMGQEVILRCVPISNHLYFYWYRQILGQKVEFLVSFYNNEISEKSEIFDDQFSVERPDGSNFTLKIRSTKLEDSAMYFCASWGWQRGGYTFGSGTRLTVV.

This chain's CDR3 is CSVEVLETQYF. The CDR3 bases are TGCAGCGTTGAGGTCCTAGAGACCCAGTACTTC. This chain uses TRBV29-1 with TRBJ2-5, with unresolved D. The V end was cut by 3 bases, the J end by 4 bases, with 6 bases between. There are 11 residues in the CDR3. The germline V gene has CDR1 SQVTM and CDR2 ANQGSEA. The full variable domain, rest sourced from reference TRBV29-1 and TRBJ2-5, is SAVISQKPSRDICQRGTSLTIQCQVDSQVTMMFWYRQQPGQSLTLIATANQGSEATYESGFVIDKFPISRPNLTFSTLTVSNMSPEDSSIYLCSVEVLETQYFGPGTRLLVL.

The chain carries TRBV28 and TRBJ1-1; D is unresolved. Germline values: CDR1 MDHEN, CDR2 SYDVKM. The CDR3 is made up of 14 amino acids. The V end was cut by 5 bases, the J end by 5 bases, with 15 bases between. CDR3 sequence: CASSVGWEGTEAFF. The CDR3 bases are TGTGCCAGCAGTGTAGGCTGGGAAGGAACTGAAGCTTTCTTT.

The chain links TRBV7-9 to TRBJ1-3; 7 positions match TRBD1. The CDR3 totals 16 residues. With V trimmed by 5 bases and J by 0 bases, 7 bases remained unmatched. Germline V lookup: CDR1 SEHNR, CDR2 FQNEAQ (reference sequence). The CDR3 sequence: CASSQPGQSSGNTIYF. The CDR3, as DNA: TGTGCCAGCAGCCAACCGGGACAGAGCTCTGGAAACACCATATATTTT.

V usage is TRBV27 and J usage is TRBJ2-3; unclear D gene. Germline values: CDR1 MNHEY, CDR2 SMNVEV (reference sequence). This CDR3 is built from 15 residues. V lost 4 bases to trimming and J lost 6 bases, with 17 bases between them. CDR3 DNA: TGTGCCAGCAGTTCCTCACCCCCCCACACGGATACGCAGTATTTT. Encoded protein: CASSSSPPHTDTQYF.

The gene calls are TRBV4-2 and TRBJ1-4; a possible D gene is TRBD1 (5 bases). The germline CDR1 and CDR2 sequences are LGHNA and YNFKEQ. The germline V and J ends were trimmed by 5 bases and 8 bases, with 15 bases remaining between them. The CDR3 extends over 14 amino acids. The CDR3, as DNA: TGTGCCAGCAGCTTGTATGCCTCAGGGGAAAAACTGTTTTTT. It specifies CASSLYASGEKLFF.

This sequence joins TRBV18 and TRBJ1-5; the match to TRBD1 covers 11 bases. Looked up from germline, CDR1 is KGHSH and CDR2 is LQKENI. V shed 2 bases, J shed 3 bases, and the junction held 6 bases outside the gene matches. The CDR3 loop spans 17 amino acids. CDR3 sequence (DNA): TGTGCCAGCTCACCAGAGGGACAGGGGGGATACAATCAGCCCCAGCATTTT. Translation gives CASSPEGQGGYNQPQHF.

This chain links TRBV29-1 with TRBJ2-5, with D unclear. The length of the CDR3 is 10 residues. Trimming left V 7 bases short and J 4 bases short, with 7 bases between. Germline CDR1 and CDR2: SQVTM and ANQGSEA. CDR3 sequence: CSALGETQYF. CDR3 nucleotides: TGCAGCGCCCTTGGAGAGACCCAGTACTTC.

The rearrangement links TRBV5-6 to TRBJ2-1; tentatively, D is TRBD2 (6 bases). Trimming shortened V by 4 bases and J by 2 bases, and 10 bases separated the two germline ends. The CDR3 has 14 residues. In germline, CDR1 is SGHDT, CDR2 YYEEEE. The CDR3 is CASSRDWPYNEQFF. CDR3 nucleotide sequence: TGTGCCAGCAGCCGGGACTGGCCCTACAATGAGCAGTTCTTC.

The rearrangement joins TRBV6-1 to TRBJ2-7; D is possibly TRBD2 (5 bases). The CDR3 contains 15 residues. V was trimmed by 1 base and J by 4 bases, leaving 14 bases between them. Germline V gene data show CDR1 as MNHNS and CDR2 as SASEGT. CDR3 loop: CASSEGPPTTYEQYF. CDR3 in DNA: TGTGCCAGCAGTGAAGGTCCCCCGACTACTTACGAGCAGTACTTC.